These 23 T cell receptor beta chains came from one sample sequenced in a study of blood T cell repertoires in COVID-19. Repertoires were generated with immunoSEQ multiplex PCR, while TCRdb's copy carries only in-frame clones and drops some. The table has roughly 380,000 clones, 70% to 90% seen once. Input material: peripheral blood. Receptor source: a middle-aged woman with COVID-19, enrolled during active disease.

This clone was observed a handful of times. The V and J genes are TRBV11-2 and TRBJ1-2; 8 nucleotides match TRBD1. The CDR3 is 14 amino acids. Germline V CDR1 and CDR2: SGHAT, FQNNGV. Trimming cost V 4 bases and J 3 bases; bases outside gene matches: 4. The chain's CDR3 is CASSSGQGDYGYTF. The CDR3 coding sequence is TGTGCCAGCAGCTCAGGACAGGGCGACTATGGCTACACCTTC.

The rearrangement joins TRBV20-1 to TRBJ2-5; TRBD2 aligns across 9 bases. The CDR3 covers 16 residues. Germline CDR1 DFQATT, CDR2 SNEGSKA (reference sequence). The V segment lost 3 bases and the J segment 9 bases; nucleotides outside the gene matches: 17. The CDR3 DNA reads as TGCAGTGCTAGTGAGCGGGGGGCCCGCCAACGGGTTTCCCAGTACTTC. This sequence encodes CSASERGARQRVSQYF.

The chain joins TRBV5-5 to TRBJ1-2; the match to TRBD1 covers 8 bases. V shed 2 bases, J shed 8 bases, and the junction held 5 bases outside the gene matches. The CDR3 is 13 amino acids. Germline CDR1 is SGHKS and CDR2 is YYEKEE (reference sequence). The CDR3 region has the DNA TGTGCCAGCAGCTTTCAGGGGGCAATCGGCTACACCTTC. Protein product: CASSFQGAIGYTF. The full variable domain, with the rest looked up from reference TRBV5-5 and TRBJ1-2, is DAGVTQSPTHLIKTRGQQVTLRCSPISGHKSVSWYQQVLGQGPQFIFQYYEKEERGRGNFPDRFSARQFPNYSSELNVNALLLGDSALYLCASSFQGAIGYTFGSGTRLTVV.

The chain joins TRBV2 to TRBJ2-7, with D unclear. Trimming shortened V by 4 bases and J by 5 bases, and 12 bases separated the two germline ends. This CDR3 has 13 residues. The germline V gene encodes CDR1 SNHLY and CDR2 FYNNEI. CDR3 sequence reads: CASSANHPNEQYF. The CDR3 bases are TGTGCCAGCAGTGCTAACCACCCTAACGAGCAGTACTTC.

This clone has a single count. V and J are TRBV10-3 and TRBJ2-2; TRBD2 might be the D (5 bases). The CDR3 covers 14 residues. Germline assignment: CDR1 ENHRY and CDR2 SYGVKD. The V end was cut by 7 bases, the J end by 2 bases, with 11 bases between. The CDR3 DNA reads as TGTGCCATCAAACAAGCGGCAAACACCGGGGAGCTGTTTTTT. As protein: CAIKQAANTGELFF.

This clone was found once. The gene calls are TRBV7-8 and TRBJ1-5; 7 bases are shared with TRBD1. This CDR3 has 19 residues. Germline V gene sequence: CDR1 SGHVS, CDR2 FQNEAQ. J was trimmed by 0 bases and V by 0 bases; bases with no gene match: 11. The CDR3 nucleotides are TGTGCCAGCAGCTTAGCGAACCGAAACAGGGGTATTAGCAATCAGCCCCAGCATTTT. Encoded protein: CASSLANRNRGISNQPQHF. The full variable domain, in which reference TRBV7-8 and TRBJ1-5 provide the parts outside the CDR3, is GAGVSQSPRYKVAKRGQDVALRCDPISGHVSLFWYQQALGQGPEFLTYFQNEAQLDKSGLPSDRFFAERPEGSVSTLKIQRTQQEDSAVYLCASSLANRNRGISNQPQHFGDGTRLSIL.

V usage is TRBV20-1 and J usage is TRBJ2-5, with a possible D match to TRBD1 (6 bases). The V end was cut by 6 bases, the J end by 9 bases, with 14 bases between. CDR1 is DFQATT and CDR2 is SNEGSKA in the germline V gene (reference sequence). The CDR3 has 11 residues. This CDR3 is CSAPLEGAQYF. The CDR3 coding sequence is TGCAGTGCCCCACTCGAGGGGGCCCAGTACTTC.

The chain recombines TRBV2 with TRBJ1-2; 8 bases match TRBD1. The CDR3 sequence is 13 residues long. The V gene end was trimmed by 6 bases and the J gene end by 6 bases; junction bases not matched to a gene: 6. Germline-derived CDR1 and CDR2 are SNHLY and FYNNEI. Here the CDR3 DNA reads TGTGCCAGCAGACCGGACAGGGTGAATGGCTACACCTTC. Translation: CASRPDRVNGYTF.

CDR3 sequence: CASSTQGGNQPQHF. CDR3 sequence (DNA): TGTGCCAGTAGCACACAGGGAGGCAATCAGCCCCAGCATTTT. The V and J genes are TRBV19 and TRBJ1-5, with D maybe TRBD1 (6 bases). Germline V lookup: CDR1 LNHDA, CDR2 SQIVND (reference sequence). This CDR3 has 14 residues. Trimming cost V 6 bases and J 2 bases, with 11 bases left between them.

This chain joins TRBV7-8 and TRBJ1-1; TRBD1 agrees at 8 bases. Germline V CDR1 and CDR2: SGHVS, FQNEAQ. This CDR3 region has 15 residues. V was pared by 7 bases and J by 8 bases, with 15 bases of the junction left unmatched. CDR3: CASTKGDRLFGEAFF. CDR3 coding DNA: TGTGCCAGCACAAAAGGGGACAGGCTCTTCGGGGAAGCTTTCTTT.

V gene TRBV5-4 combines with J gene TRBJ2-1; 7 positions agree with TRBD2. The germline CDR1 and CDR2 sequences are SGHNT and YYREEE (reference sequence). Trimming cost V 3 bases and J 5 bases; bases outside gene matches: 5. The CDR3 consists of 14 residues. This CDR3 reads CASSSGGGDNEQFF. The CDR3 DNA is TGTGCCAGCAGCTCCGGTGGGGGGGACAATGAGCAGTTCTTC.

CDR3 in DNA: TGTGCCAGCAGCTTATCTCCGGGGGTCTCAGATACGCAGTATTTT. It translates to CASSLSPGVSDTQYF. The rearrangement links TRBV11-3 to TRBJ2-3; possible D gene TRBD2, 6 bases. Germline CDR1 and CDR2: SGHNT and YENEEA. This CDR3 has 15 amino acids. Trimming took off 2 bases at V and 4 bases at J, with 13 bases between the two ends.

V usage is TRBV6-6 and J usage is TRBJ2-7; no clear D. Germline V CDR1 and CDR2: MNHNY, SVGAGI (reference sequence). The CDR3 runs to 14 residues. Trimming took off 4 bases at V and 4 bases at J, with 14 bases between the two ends. The CDR3 DNA reads TGTGCCAGCAGTTTCGCTATCAGGTTTTACGAGCAGTACTTC. Protein sequence: CASSFAIRFYEQYF.

This rearrangement joins TRBV5-1 to TRBJ2-3, with 10 bases aligning to TRBD2. The CDR3 has 19 amino acids. The germline CDR1 and CDR2 sequences are SGHRS and YFSETQ. The trim removed 2 bases at V and 0 bases at J, leaving 12 bases unmatched. CDR3 residues: CASSLLYSGGSSSTDTQYF. CDR3 nucleotides: TGCGCCAGCAGCTTATTGTATAGCGGGGGGTCCTCTAGCACAGATACGCAGTATTTT.

The V call is TRBV5-1, the J call TRBJ2-6, with 11 bases fitting TRBD1. CDR1 SGHRS and CDR2 YFSETQ come from the germline V gene. With 4 bases clipped from V and 2 bases from J, the junction kept 2 bases outside the gene matches. CDR3 size: 16 residues. CDR3 in DNA: TGCGCCAGCAGCCGGGGACAGGGGGCTGGGGCCAACGTCCTGACTTTC. It specifies CASSRGQGAGANVLTF.

The V and J genes are TRBV7-9 and TRBJ2-7; no clear D. The ends were cut back, 5 bases at V and 3 bases at J, with 5 bases in the middle. Germline CDR1 SEHNR, CDR2 FQNEAQ (reference sequence). This CDR3 has 11 amino acids. CDR3 DNA sequence: TGTGCCAGCAGCCCCCTCTACGAGCAGTACTTC. This sequence encodes CASSPLYEQYF.

The sample holds one count of this clone. The chain couples TRBV18 to TRBJ2-4; D is uncertain. Trimming removed 3 bases from V and 8 bases from J, with 8 bases in between. Germline V CDR1 and CDR2: KGHSH, LQKENI. The CDR3 runs 12 residues. CDR3: CASSPNQDIQYF. CDR3 nucleotides: TGTGCCAGCTCACCTAACCAGGACATTCAGTACTTC.

The chain recombines TRBV28 with TRBJ2-7; 8 bases fit TRBD1. Losses at the gene ends were 6 bases for V and 2 bases for J; bases not matched to a gene: 12. Germline V lookup: CDR1 MDHEN, CDR2 SYDVKM. The CDR3 is 16 amino acids. DNA for the CDR3: TGTGCCAGCAGACGCGACCAGGGGACAGGTCCCTACGAGCAGTACTTC. Translation: CASRRDQGTGPYEQYF.

The chain combines TRBV4-1 with TRBJ2-7, with D perhaps TRBD2 (6 bases). CDR1 MGHRA and CDR2 YSYEKL come from the germline V gene. The V end was cut by 0 bases, the J end by 2 bases, with 14 bases between. The length of the CDR3 is 16 residues. The chain's CDR3 is CASSQDGGRVPYEQYF. CDR3 nucleotide sequence: TGCGCCAGCAGCCAAGATGGGGGGAGAGTGCCCTACGAGCAGTACTTC.

The rearrangement joins TRBV5-5 to TRBJ1-4; 10 bases match TRBD1. Germline assignment: CDR1 SGHKS and CDR2 YYEKEE (reference sequence). J gave up 4 bases and V 4 bases, and 7 bases lay outside the gene matches. The CDR3 contains 16 residues. This CDR3 is CASSPRDRGSNEKLFF. CDR3 bases: TGTGCCAGCAGCCCCCGGGACAGGGGAAGTAATGAAAAACTGTTTTTT.

V usage is TRBV11-3 and J usage is TRBJ2-7; 9 bases align to TRBD1. Germline values: CDR1 SGHNT, CDR2 YENEEA. J gave up 5 bases and V 3 bases, and 11 bases lay outside the gene matches. The CDR3 is made up of 16 amino acids. CDR3 region: CASSLGDRAREDEQYF. The CDR3 DNA is TGTGCCAGCAGCTTGGGGGACAGGGCGAGGGAGGACGAGCAGTACTTC.

This chain joins TRBV28 and TRBJ1-1; D ambiguous. Germline V lookup: CDR1 MDHEN, CDR2 SYDVKM. Trimming left V 3 bases short and J 3 bases short, with 11 bases between. The CDR3 spans 14 residues. For the CDR3, the DNA is TGTGCCAGCAGTTTTCTGGGCCCGGACACTGAAGCTTTCTTT. This gives the protein CASSFLGPDTEAFF.

The V gene is TRBV21-1, the J gene TRBJ1-3. TRBV21-1 is listed as a pseudogene. The CDR3 spans 16 residues. Here the CDR3 reads CASSKEGGAFGNTIYF. In DNA form, the CDR3 reads TGTGCCAGCAGCAAAGAAGGGGGGGCTTTTGGAAACACCATATATTTT.